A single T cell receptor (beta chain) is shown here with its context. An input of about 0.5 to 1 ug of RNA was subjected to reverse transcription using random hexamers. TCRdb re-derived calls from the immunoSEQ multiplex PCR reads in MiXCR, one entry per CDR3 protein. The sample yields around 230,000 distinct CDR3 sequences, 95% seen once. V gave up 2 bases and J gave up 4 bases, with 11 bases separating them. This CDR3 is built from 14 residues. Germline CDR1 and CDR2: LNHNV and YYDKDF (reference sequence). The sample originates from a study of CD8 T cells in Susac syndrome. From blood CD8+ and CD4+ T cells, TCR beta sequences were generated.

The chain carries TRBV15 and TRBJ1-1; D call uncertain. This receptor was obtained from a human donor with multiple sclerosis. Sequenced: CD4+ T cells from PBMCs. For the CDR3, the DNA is TGTGCCACCAGCAGAAGTGGCCGCACCACTGAAGCTTTCTTT. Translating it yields CATSRSGRTTEAFF.